This T cell receptor (beta chain) was sequenced for a study of blood T cell repertoires in COVID-19. In the study overall: Both acute and convalescent COVID-19 samples were obtained from the United States, Italy and Spain.

In the original analysis: Estimates of nucleated cell counts were drawn from the amplification of reference gene primers. Repertoires were generated with immunoSEQ multiplex PCR, while TCRdb's copy carries only in-frame clones and drops some. V, J and clone size derive from that table, while D and trimming were established from the DNA sequence. The table shows 210,000 or so clones, with over 75% occurring only once. Trimming pared 2 bases from V and 0 bases from J, leaving 8 bases between. The CDR3 length is 14 residues. Germline V lookup: CDR1 SGDLS, CDR2 YYNGEE. The sequenced sample consisted of peripheral blood. The chain recombines TRBV9 with TRBJ1-1; the D is unclear. This TCR came from a human donor in a cohort sampled during active COVID-19. CDR3 loop: CASSVEGMNTEAFF. As DNA, the CDR3 is TGTGCCAGCAGCGTCGAGGGAATGAACACTGAAGCTTTCTTT.